The 15 T cell receptor beta chains below come from one sample, sequenced in a study of blood T cell repertoires in COVID-19. Sequencing was performed with immunoSEQ multiplex PCR; in TCRdb, only in-frame clones are kept and a portion is missing. The sample contains roughly 250,000 clones, roughly four fifths of which appear only once. The sample taken for sequencing was peripheral blood. Every receptor here comes from a woman aged 60-75 years with active or convalescent COVID-19.

J is TRBJ2-7 and V is TRBV25-1, with 7 bases identical to TRBD2. V gave up 0 bases and J gave up 1 base; unmatched junction bases: 6. The CDR3 is 16 amino acids. Germline CDR1 and CDR2: MGHDK and SYGVNS. CDR3 sequence: CASSEYWAGESYEQYF. The CDR3 DNA sequence: TGTGCCAGCAGTGAATATTGGGCGGGGGAGTCCTACGAGCAGTACTTC.

Details on this clone: The junction does not match germline at one end; this may be a read error. The chain has TRBV7-7 and TRBJ2-7; 7 nucleotides align to TRBD2. CDR1 and CDR2 (germline): SSHAT, FNYEAQ (reference sequence). The CDR3 runs 13 residues. CDR3 nucleotide sequence: TGTGCTAGCAGCTCAATTGGGGGGGGCGAGCAGTACTTC. Translating gives CASSSIGGGEQYF.

The rearrangement joins TRBV27 to TRBJ1-6; the D is unclear. CDR1 is MNHEY, CDR2 SMNVEV, per germline (reference sequence). This CDR3 is 16 amino acids long. Trimming took 6 bases from V and 2 from J, leaving 14 bases between them. The CDR3 nucleotides read TGTGCCAGCAGGTTAGAGGTGGGAGCCTATAATTCACCCCTCCACTTT. Translation gives CASRLEVGAYNSPLHF.

This clone was observed a handful of times. This chain joins TRBV11-2 and TRBJ1-3, with TRBD1 matching 8 bases. With V trimmed by 2 bases and J by 4 bases, 13 bases remained unmatched. Germline V CDR1 and CDR2: SGHAT, FQNNGV. CDR3 size: 18 residues. CDR3 bases: TGTGCCAGCAGCTTAACCGTCCAGGGGGCAACTGCAGGAAACACCATATATTTT. This codes for CASSLTVQGATAGNTIYF.

This clone appeared once. The chain links TRBV6-5 to TRBJ2-3, with no clear D. Germline V gives CDR1 MNHEY, CDR2 SVGAGI. V was trimmed by 6 bases and J by 2 bases, leaving 12 bases between them. CDR3 length: 14 residues. CDR3 sequence reads: CASRTDGSTDTQYF. The DNA for the CDR3 is TGTGCCAGCAGGACCGACGGGTCCACAGATACGCAGTATTTT.

The V and J genes are TRBV5-1 and TRBJ2-2, with D tentatively TRBD2 (6 bases). V lost 4 bases and J 1 base, leaving 11 bases between the germline ends. This CDR3 region has 15 residues. Germline CDR1 SGHRS, CDR2 YFSETQ. The CDR3 reads CASSLGLGNTGELFF. The CDR3 DNA follows: TGCGCCAGCAGCCTGGGACTCGGGAACACCGGGGAGCTGTTTTTT. The full variable domain, with the rest looked up from reference TRBV5-1 and TRBJ2-2, is KAGVTQTPRYLIKTRGQQVTLSCSPISGHRSVSWYQQTPGQGLQFLFEYFSETQRNKGNFPGRFSGRQFSNSRSEMNVSTLELGDSALYLCASSLGLGNTGELFFGEGSRLTVL.

The chain recombines TRBV9 with TRBJ2-7; 7 bases fit TRBD1. The germline V gene encodes CDR1 SGDLS and CDR2 YYNGEE. The CDR3 runs 17 residues. V gave up 4 bases and J gave up 2 bases; unmatched junction bases: 15. In DNA form, the CDR3 reads TGTGCCAGCAGCTCACCGGGACAGACGGCCCTACCCTACGAGCAGTACTTC. It is translated as CASSSPGQTALPYEQYF. The full variable domain, its missing parts supplied by reference TRBV9 and TRBJ2-7, is DSGVTQTPKHLITATGQRVTLRCSPRSGDLSVYWYQQSLDQGLQFLIQYYNGEERAKGNILERFSAQQFPDLHSELNLSSLELGDSALYFCASSSPGQTALPYEQYFGPGTRLTVT.

The V gene is TRBV30, the J gene TRBJ2-1; D may be TRBD1 (6 bases). CDR1 is GTSNPN and CDR2 is SVGIG in the germline V gene (reference sequence). This CDR3 is 16 amino acids long. Trimming removed 1 base at V and 3 bases at J, with 16 bases between. CDR3 DNA sequence: TGTGCCTGGAGTGGCCCCCGGCAGGGGATCTACAATGAGCAGTTCTTC. The encoded protein is CAWSGPRQGIYNEQFF.

V is TRBV3-1 (or the pseudogene TRBV3-2) and J is TRBJ1-2; D not certain. Trimming stripped 5 bases from V and 8 bases from J, with 9 bases between. Germline CDR1 reads LGHDT; CDR2 reads YNNKEL (reference sequence). The CDR3 extends over 11 amino acids. CDR3 nucleotides: TGTGCCAGCAGCGCGGTCTGGGGCTACACCTTC. This codes for CASSAVWGYTF.

This chain joins TRBV4-2 and TRBJ2-1; D possibly corresponds to TRBD2 (5 bases). Germline CDR1 and CDR2: LGHNA and YNFKEQ. The V end lost 4 bases, the J end lost 5 bases, and 9 bases lay between the germline ends. The CDR3 sequence is 13 residues long. The CDR3 nucleotides are TGTGCCAGCAGCCTGGGCGGGCACAATGAGCAGTTCTTC. Amino acids: CASSLGGHNEQFF.

The chain couples TRBV11-3 to TRBJ2-5; TRBD2 agrees at 15 bases. Germline V gene lookup returns CDR1 SGHNT and CDR2 YENEEA. After removal of 5 bases from V and 5 bases from J, the junction contained 6 bases not matched to a gene. The CDR3 spans 16 residues. CDR3 in DNA: TGTGCCAGCAGCCCTGGACTAGCGGGGGGGCCTGAGACCCAGTACTTC. This sequence encodes CASSPGLAGGPETQYF.

The V gene is TRBV19, the J gene TRBJ1-1; D is undetermined. CDR1 and CDR2 from the germline V gene are LNHDA and SQIVND (reference sequence). Trimming took 3 bases from V and 0 from J, leaving 14 bases between them. This CDR3 is built from 16 residues. The CDR3 sequence is CASSIEGAALNTEAFF. The CDR3 DNA follows: TGTGCCAGTAGTATCGAGGGAGCGGCCTTGAACACTGAAGCTTTCTTT.

DNA of the CDR3: TGTGCCAGCAGTTACTCGCCGGGACAGGGTGGCGAGCAGTACTTC. Its translation is CASSYSPGQGGEQYF. The chain is built from TRBV6-5 and TRBJ2-7; 9 bases agree with TRBD1. This CDR3 is built from 15 residues. Germline assignment: CDR1 MNHEY and CDR2 SVGAGI. Trimming removed 0 bases from V and 6 bases from J; junction bases left unmatched: 6.

V and J are TRBV18 and TRBJ1-2, with D unclear. The germline V gene has CDR1 KGHSH and CDR2 LQKENI. The CDR3 loop spans 12 amino acids. Trimming pared 4 bases from V and 6 bases from J, leaving 9 bases between. The chain's CDR3 is CASSRQEDGYTF. DNA for the CDR3: TGTGCCAGCTCACGGCAGGAGGATGGCTACACCTTC. Complete variable domain (other parts from reference TRBV18 and TRBJ1-2): NAGVMQNPRHLVRRRGQEARLRCSPMKGHSHVYWYRQLPEEGLKFMVYLQKENIIDESGMPKERFSAEFPKEGPSILRIQQVVRGDSAAYFCASSRQEDGYTFGSGTRLTVV.

The chain links TRBV12-5 to TRBJ1-4, with a possible D match to TRBD1 (6 bases). The CDR3 consists of 13 residues. Trimming shortened V by 3 bases and J by 7 bases, and 9 bases separated the two germline ends. Per the germline V gene, CDR1 is LGHNT and CDR2 is FRNRAP. CDR3 region: CASGLMTGEKLFF. The DNA for the CDR3 is TGTGCTAGTGGTTTAATGACAGGTGAAAAACTGTTTTTT.